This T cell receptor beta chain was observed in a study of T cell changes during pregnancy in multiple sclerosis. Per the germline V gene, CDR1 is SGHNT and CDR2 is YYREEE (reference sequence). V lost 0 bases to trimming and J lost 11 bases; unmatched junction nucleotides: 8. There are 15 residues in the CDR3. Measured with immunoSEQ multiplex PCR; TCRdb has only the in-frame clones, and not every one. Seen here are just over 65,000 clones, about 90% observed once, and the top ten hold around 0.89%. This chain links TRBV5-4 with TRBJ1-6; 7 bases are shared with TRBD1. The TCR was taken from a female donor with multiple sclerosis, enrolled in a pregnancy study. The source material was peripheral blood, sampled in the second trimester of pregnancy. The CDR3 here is CASSLDPGGGAPLHF. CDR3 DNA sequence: TGTGCCAGCAGCTTGGATCCAGGGGGTGGTGCACCCCTCCACTTT. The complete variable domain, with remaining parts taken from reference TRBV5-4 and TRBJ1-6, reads ETGVTQSPTHLIKTRGQQVTLRCSSQSGHNTVSWYQQALGQGPQFIFQYYREEENGRGNFPPRFSGLQFPNYSSELNVNALELDDSALYLCASSLDPGGGAPLHFGNGTRLTVT.